The clone carrying this TCR beta chain was counted at least ten times. Germline CDR1 MGHRA, CDR2 YSYEKL. The CDR3 has 15 amino acids. The germline V and J ends were trimmed by 0 bases and 0 bases, with 6 bases remaining between them. The data are from a study of patients with pleural tuberculosis. From the reads, TCRdb called clonotypes with MiXCR, one entry per CDR3 protein. Here the sample spans tens of thousands of distinct CDR3 sequences, approximately 7.9% being singletons. The receptor's source is a human donor with pleural tuberculosis. This chain joins TRBV4-1 and TRBJ1-3; D uncertain. In nucleotides, the CDR3 is TGCGCCAGCAGCCAAGATGGCATCTCTGGAAACACCATATATTTT. Its translation: CASSQDGISGNTIYF.